The source of this T cell receptor beta chain is a study of TIL therapy for anti-PD-1-resistant metastatic lung cancer. With regard to this clone: Its specificity is not known.

Study-wide results and limits: This highly selected cohort may not generalize to typical lung cancer patients.

Germline CDR1 and CDR2: MNHEY and SVGAGI. The CDR3 covers 14 residues. Losses at the gene ends were 2 bases for V and 8 bases for J; bases not matched to a gene: 8. Time point in this sample: pre-treatment sample, taken before nivolumab and TIL therapy. The tumor samples were excised metastases, mostly pleural nodules or supraclavicular lymph nodes. Sequencing used immunoSEQ v3. Libraries were sequenced to 2 million or so read pairs (survey) or roughly 4.5-6 million (deep). The data were produced by immunoSEQ multiplex PCR, yet TCRdb's version contains in-frame clones alone and is incomplete. The sample carries around 7,000 clones, 60% to 80% recorded once.

Sequenced here: tumor tissue, sampled at baseline. The receptor was isolated from a person between 30 and 80 years old with non-small cell lung cancer. This chain joins TRBV6-5 and TRBJ1-1; 7 bases are a match to TRBD1. The CDR3 nucleotides are TGTGCCAGCAGTTACGGCAGACAGGGTCTAGAAGCTTTCTTT. It specifies CASSYGRQGLEAFF.